The entry below gives a single T cell receptor beta chain sequence along with its context. Its target is unknown. TCRdb keeps only in-frame clones here, not all; method: immunoSEQ multiplex PCR. The sample lists about 50,000 clones; 70% to 90% were seen once. V dropped 2 bases and J dropped 6 bases, with 11 bases sitting between them. CDR1 is MNHEY, CDR2 SMNVEV, per germline (reference sequence). The CDR3 contains 13 residues. The data originate from a study of OX40 agonist ivuxolimab in advanced cancers. Study-wide findings and caveats: At 0.1-3.0 mg/kg, partial responders had clonal expansion among the lowest observed.

Sequenced here: CD4+ or CD8+ T cells sorted from blood, sampled in a trial of the OX40 agonist ivuxolimab. The TCR was taken from an adult with an advanced solid tumor such as melanoma, head and neck, liver or kidney cancer. The V gene is TRBV27, the J gene TRBJ2-7; the D gene could be TRBD1 or TRBD2 (6 bases each). The CDR3, as DNA: TGTGCCAGCAGTTTAGGGGGGCAAGGCGAGCAGTACTTC. Translated: CASSLGGQGEQYF.